These 23 T cell receptor beta chains were sequenced from one sample in a study of blood T cell repertoires in COVID-19. The protocol was immunoSEQ multiplex PCR, while the TCRdb copy is restricted to in-frame clones and leaves out a portion. The data show about 100,000 clones, roughly 80% seen once. The specimen sequenced was peripheral blood. These receptors all stem from a man aged 65 to 79 with active or convalescent COVID-19.

The chain employs TRBV7-2 and TRBJ2-7; D is unresolved. CDR1 is SGHTA, CDR2 FQGNSA, per germline. This CDR3 region has 13 residues. V was clipped by 1 base and J by 9 bases, with 13 bases between them. The CDR3 protein is CASSLGSGDSQYF. CDR3 coding DNA: TGTGCCAGCAGCTTAGGTTCGGGTGACTCGCAGTACTTC.

The chain recombines TRBV7-2 with TRBJ2-1, with 11 bases lining up with TRBD2. V lost 0 bases to trimming and J lost 7 bases; unmatched junction nucleotides: 8. The germline gives CDR1 SGHTA, CDR2 FQGNSA. The CDR3 extends over 17 amino acids. As DNA, the CDR3 is TGTGCCAGCAGCTTAGCCCCCACTAGCGGGAGTTCGAATGAGCAGTTCTTC. Translated, it gives CASSLAPTSGSSNEQFF.

The gene calls are TRBV5-1 and TRBJ1-1, with 7 bases identical to TRBD1. The V gene's germline CDR1 is SGHRS and CDR2 YFSETQ. Trimming took 2 bases from V and 3 from J; bases not matched to a gene: 4. This CDR3 has 14 amino acids. CDR3 coding DNA: TGCGCCAGCAGCTTCCAGGGGGACTACACTGAAGCTTTCTTT. Protein sequence: CASSFQGDYTEAFF.

The chain recombines TRBV5-4 with TRBJ2-1, with 9 bases that match TRBD1. With V trimmed by 3 bases and J by 8 bases, 6 bases remained unmatched. Per the germline V gene, CDR1 is SGHNT and CDR2 is YYREEE (reference sequence). The CDR3 spans 14 residues. The CDR3 nucleotides read TGTGCCAGCAGCTCAGGACAGGGGTGGGATGAGCAGTTCTTC. This codes for CASSSGQGWDEQFF. The entire variable domain, with the rest obtained from reference TRBV5-4 and TRBJ2-1, is as follows: ETGVTQSPTHLIKTRGQQVTLRCSSQSGHNTVSWYQQALGQGPQFIFQYYREEENGRGNFPPRFSGLQFPNYSSELNVNALELDDSALYLCASSSGQGWDEQFFGPGTRLTVL.

This clone has more than one count but fewer than ten. The rearrangement uses TRBV4-2 and TRBJ1-1; 7 bases match TRBD1. The CDR3 has 14 amino acids. Trimming removed 2 bases from V and 3 bases from J; junction bases left unmatched: 3. CDR1 is LGHNA, CDR2 YNFKEQ, per germline. The CDR3 region has the DNA TGTGCCAGCAGCCAATTAGGGGGCTACACTGAAGCTTTCTTT. It codes for CASSQLGGYTEAFF.

The CDR3 bases are TGTGCCAGCAGGCCGGGACAGGGGAATTCACCCCTCCACTTT. This sequence encodes CASRPGQGNSPLHF. The J gene is TRBJ1-6, the V gene TRBV7-2; 10 bases fit TRBD1. This CDR3 comprises 14 residues. Germline V lookup: CDR1 SGHTA, CDR2 FQGNSA. With 6 bases clipped from V and 7 bases from J, the junction kept 3 bases outside the gene matches.

The J gene is TRBJ1-5, the V gene TRBV28; weak D call: TRBD1 (5 bases). Trimming took 8 bases from V and 5 from J, leaving 10 bases between them. The germline V gene has CDR1 MDHEN and CDR2 SYDVKM. The CDR3 extends over 12 amino acids. CDR3 bases: TGTGCCAGCGGGTCGGGGGATCAGCCCCAGCATTTT. Residues: CASGSGDQPQHF. Filled out from reference TRBV28 and TRBJ1-5, the complete variable domain reads DVKVTQSSRYLVKRTGEKVFLECVQDMDHENMFWYRQDPGLGLRLIYFSYDVKMKEKGDIPEGYSVSREKKERFSLILESASTNQTSMYLCASGSGDQPQHFGDGTRLSIL.

This clone has only a few counts. CDR3 nucleotides: TGTGCCAGCAGTTCACAGGGGGCGGGTGGCTACACCTTC. Translated: CASSSQGAGGYTF. The V gene is TRBV27, the J gene TRBJ1-2; 9 bases agree with TRBD1. The CDR3 runs to 13 residues. Germline loops: CDR1 MNHEY, CDR2 SMNVEV (reference sequence). Unmatched junction bases numbered 4, after V lost 4 bases and J lost 7 bases.

There are a few counts of this clone. The chain recombines TRBV5-1 with TRBJ2-7, with 11 positions matching TRBD1. Unmatched junction bases numbered 7, after V lost 4 bases and J lost 7 bases. The CDR3 consists of 14 residues. In germline, CDR1 is SGHRS, CDR2 YFSETQ. The CDR3 sequence is CASSLRDRGSEQYF. CDR3 DNA: TGCGCCAGCAGCCTCAGGGACAGGGGGAGTGAGCAGTACTTC.

The J gene is TRBJ2-3, the V gene TRBV9; a possible D gene is TRBD1 (6 bases). Trimming removed 4 bases at V and 1 base at J, with 16 bases between. From germline, CDR1 is SGDLS and CDR2 YYNGEE. The CDR3 totals 16 residues. The CDR3 loop reads CASSPTGAGGTDTQYF. The CDR3 DNA follows: TGTGCCAGCAGCCCCACCGGGGCAGGGGGCACAGATACGCAGTATTTT. Variable domain in full (rest from reference TRBV9 and TRBJ2-3): DSGVTQTPKHLITATGQRVTLRCSPRSGDLSVYWYQQSLDQGLQFLIQYYNGEERAKGNILERFSAQQFPDLHSELNLSSLELGDSALYFCASSPTGAGGTDTQYFGPGTRLTVL.

The count of this clone is one. The chain carries TRBV6-1 and TRBJ2-1, with 15 bases fitting TRBD2. This CDR3 spans 20 amino acids. Trimming at V came to 3 bases and at J to 1 base, leaving 10 bases not matched to a gene. Germline V gene lookup returns CDR1 MNHNS and CDR2 SASEGT. CDR3 DNA: TGTGCCAGCAGTGACCGGCTGGGACTAGCGGGAGGCGGGTCCTACAATGAGCAGTTCTTC. Amino acids: CASSDRLGLAGGGSYNEQFF.

The J gene is TRBJ2-7, the V gene TRBV6-5, with TRBD1 matching over 7 bases. CDR1 is MNHEY and CDR2 is SVGAGI in the germline V gene. CDR3 length: 15 amino acids. Trimming at V came to 6 bases and at J to 2 bases, leaving 10 bases not matched to a gene. CDR3 coding DNA: TGTGCCAGCAGCTTACATAGACAGGGCCCCTACGAGCAGTACTTC. Its translation is CASSLHRQGPYEQYF.

This clone appeared once. The chain couples TRBV4-3 to TRBJ1-2; maybe TRBD1 (6 bases). Germline V gene sequence: CDR1 LGHNA, CDR2 YSLEER. V was shortened by 4 bases and J by 4 bases, with 22 bases between the two germline ends. The CDR3 sequence is 17 residues long. This chain's CDR3 is CASSPSVPGVIGYGYTF. The CDR3 DNA is TGCGCCAGCAGCCCGTCGGTTCCAGGGGTGATCGGCTATGGCTACACCTTC.

V and J are TRBV4-3 and TRBJ2-7; tentatively, D is TRBD2 (5 bases). Germline assignment: CDR1 LGHNA and CDR2 YSLEER. The CDR3 contains 15 residues. V lost 0 bases and J 1 base, leaving 10 bases between the germline ends. CDR3 DNA: TGCGCCAGCAGCCAAGATTCTAGCAGATCCTACGAGCAGTACTTC. This sequence encodes CASSQDSSRSYEQYF.

The V gene is TRBV27, the J gene TRBJ2-7; the match to TRBD1 covers 7 bases. Germline CDR1 reads MNHEY; CDR2 reads SMNVEV (reference sequence). With 0 bases clipped from V and 2 bases from J, the junction kept 7 bases outside the gene matches. This CDR3 contains 16 residues. CDR3 nucleotide sequence: TGTGCCAGCAGTTTATCGTCGGGACAGCTAACCTACGAGCAGTACTTC. Amino acid sequence: CASSLSSGQLTYEQYF.

This clone was detected a few times. The rearrangement uses TRBV6-2 or TRBV6-3 and TRBJ1-5, with 7 bases matching TRBD1. Germline V CDR1 and CDR2: MNHEY, SVGEGT. V lost 5 bases to trimming and J lost 5 bases; unmatched junction nucleotides: 3. This CDR3 comprises 13 residues. CDR3 sequence reads: CASSDRAYQPQHF. CDR3 nucleotide sequence: TGTGCCAGCAGTGACAGGGCATATCAGCCCCAGCATTTT.

The V call is TRBV4-2, the J call TRBJ1-2, with D uncertain. The CDR3 length is 13 residues. Trimming shortened V by 4 bases and J by 3 bases, and 9 bases separated the two germline ends. Germline V CDR1 and CDR2: LGHNA, YNFKEQ. The chain's CDR3 is CASSLDRDYGYTF. The DNA for the CDR3 is TGTGCCAGCAGCCTAGACCGTGACTATGGCTACACCTTC.

The genes are TRBV28 and TRBJ1-5, with 8 bases fitting TRBD1. Germline V gene lookup returns CDR1 MDHEN and CDR2 SYDVKM. V lost 4 bases and J lost 7; bases outside the gene matches: 12. This CDR3 is 16 amino acids long. The CDR3 region has the DNA TGTGCCAGCAGTTCGATAGTCGGACAGGGCTTACAGCCCCAGCATTTT. This translates into CASSSIVGQGLQPQHF.

This clone was seen a handful of times. V usage is TRBV5-1 and J usage is TRBJ1-6; D gene unclear. Germline lookup yields CDR1 SGHRS and CDR2 YFSETQ. This CDR3 region has 15 residues. Trimming cost V 0 bases and J 7 bases, with 11 bases left between them. The CDR3 DNA reads as TGCGCCAGCAGCTTGGATCCTTCGGGAAATTCACCCCTCCACTTT. Translating it yields CASSLDPSGNSPLHF. Variable domain in full (rest from reference TRBV5-1 and TRBJ1-6): KAGVTQTPRYLIKTRGQQVTLSCSPISGHRSVSWYQQTPGQGLQFLFEYFSETQRNKGNFPGRFSGRQFSNSRSEMNVSTLELGDSALYLCASSLDPSGNSPLHFGNGTRLTVT.

The chain employs TRBV19 and TRBJ1-5; D unresolved. V was trimmed by 6 bases and J by 0 bases, leaving 6 bases between them. The germline CDR1 and CDR2 sequences are LNHDA and SQIVND (reference sequence). CDR3 length equals 13 residues. The CDR3 coding sequence is TGTGCCAGTAGCAGTGATAGCAATCAGCCCCAGCATTTT. Its protein is CASSSDSNQPQHF.

This clone was picked up one time. This chain links TRBV5-1 with TRBJ2-7; D gene unclear. Germline V lookup: CDR1 SGHRS, CDR2 YFSETQ. This CDR3 region has 12 residues. V was pared by 4 bases and J by 5 bases, with 10 bases between. CDR3 coding DNA: TGCGCCAGCAGCACACGATTTGACGAGCAGTACTTC. It translates to CASSTRFDEQYF.

V and J are TRBV10-3 and TRBJ2-7; 12 bases are shared with TRBD2. The junction had 1 base not matched to a gene; V was cut back by 4 bases and J by 3 bases. The germline V gene encodes CDR1 ENHRY and CDR2 SYGVKD. The CDR3 runs 14 residues. The CDR3 bases are TGTGCCATCAGTGGGGGACTAGCGGGCTACGAGCAGTACTTC. Translating it yields CAISGGLAGYEQYF.

This clone was observed once. This sequence joins TRBV24-1 and TRBJ2-3; 10 positions agree with TRBD1. CDR1 is KGHDR and CDR2 is SFDVKD in the germline V gene. This CDR3 region has 15 residues. With V trimmed by 4 bases and J by 3 bases, 3 bases remained unmatched. CDR3 protein: CATSEGQGITDTQYF. CDR3 DNA: TGTGCCACCAGTGAGGGACAGGGGATTACAGATACGCAGTATTTT.